A single sample gave rise to the 20 T cell receptor beta chains below, sequenced in a study of blood T cells in healthy people across ages. With a J-beta primer mix and a sample-barcoded 5' primer, a second PCR ran about 7 to 12 cycles. TCRdb reanalysed the 5' RACE reads using MiXCR and keeps one entry per CDR3 protein. The data contain hundreds of thousands of distinct CDR3 sequences, under 45% of them singletons. Material: blood. The source is a man aged 55 to 70 in good health.

This clonotype was detected only a few times. CDR3 protein: CASSDGSLTYGYTF. In DNA, the CDR3 is TGTGCCAGCAGTGACGGCAGCCTGACCTATGGCTACACCTTC. The chain joins TRBV25-1 to TRBJ1-2; D call uncertain. Germline V CDR1 and CDR2: MGHDK, SYGVNS. Trimming left V 3 bases short and J 4 bases short, with 12 bases between. There are 14 residues in the CDR3.

V usage is TRBV27 and J usage is TRBJ1-1; D is perhaps TRBD1 (5 bases). CDR1 and CDR2 from the germline V gene are MNHEY and SMNVEV (reference sequence). The germline V and J ends were trimmed by 6 bases and 8 bases, with 10 bases remaining between them. The CDR3 extends over 11 amino acids. CDR3 protein: CASSGTSEAFF. The CDR3 DNA follows: TGTGCCAGCAGCGGGACTTCGGAAGCTTTCTTT.

This clonotype turned up a few times. This rearrangement joins TRBV14 to TRBJ2-7; maybe TRBD2 (5 bases). The CDR3 runs 16 residues. Germline lookup yields CDR1 SGHDN and CDR2 FVKESK. The V end was cut by 4 bases, the J end by 3 bases, with 19 bases between. The CDR3 DNA is TGTGCCAGCAGCCCTTCGCTACTTGGGAGACACTACGAGCAGTACTTC. Amino acid sequence: CASSPSLLGRHYEQYF.

This clonotype showed up just a few times. The V call is TRBV9, the J call TRBJ2-3; 9 nucleotides align to TRBD2. The CDR3 totals 15 residues. Trimming removed 6 bases from V and 4 bases from J; junction bases left unmatched: 9. Germline CDR1 SGDLS, CDR2 YYNGEE. The CDR3 loop is CASTLRGGAADTQYF. The CDR3 region has the DNA TGTGCCAGCACCCTTCGCGGGGGGGCAGCAGATACGCAGTATTTT.

This clonotype has more than one count but fewer than ten. The chain combines TRBV7-2 with TRBJ2-7; 11 bases line up with TRBD2. The J call may be incorrect, as the DNA end agrees better with TRBJ2-5. Looked up from germline, CDR1 is SGHTA and CDR2 is FQGNSA. CDR3 size: 15 residues. In nucleotides, the CDR3 is TGTGCCAGCGGCCTGGGACTAGCGGACAGACGGACCCAGTACTTC. Its protein is CASGLGLADRRTQYF.

Worth noting for this clonotype: A read error is possible here, since a much larger clone lies one base away. The rearrangement links TRBV29-1 to TRBJ2-1; the match to TRBD1 covers 11 bases. The germline CDR1 and CDR2 sequences are SQVTM and ANQGSEA. The junction had 11 bases not matched to a gene; V was cut back by 6 bases and J by 10 bases. The CDR3 loop spans 14 amino acids. CDR3 DNA: TGCAGCGTCCGGACAGGGGGCAGCTCCTACGAGCAGTTCTTC. Residues: CSVRTGGSSYEQFF.

This chain links TRBV13 with TRBJ1-3; 9 bases are shared with TRBD1. CDR1 is PRHDT, CDR2 FYEKMQ, per germline (reference sequence). The J segment lost 4 bases and the V segment lost 5 bases, leaving 12 bases of the junction unmatched. The CDR3 covers 17 residues. For the CDR3, the DNA is TGTGCCAGCAGCCAACCACAGGGACAGGGAGTCGGAAACACCATATATTTT. Amino acid sequence: CASSQPQGQGVGNTIYF.

The table lists this clonotype with a few counts. The CDR3 region has the DNA TGCAGTGCTAGTGGGCAGGGACGAAGCAATCAGCCCCAGCATTTT. Its translation is CSASGQGRSNQPQHF. The chain couples TRBV20-1 to TRBJ1-5; D is perhaps TRBD1 (5 bases). Germline CDR1 and CDR2: DFQATT and SNEGSKA (reference sequence). The CDR3 has 15 amino acids. The V end was cut by 3 bases, the J end by 1 base, with 13 bases between.

The CDR3 nucleotides are TGTGCCAGCAGTCAAACTAGCGGGGACTACGAGCAGTACTTC. It is translated as CASSQTSGDYEQYF. This chain uses TRBV12-3 or TRBV12-4 with TRBJ2-7, with TRBD2 matching 10 bases. The CDR3 spans 14 residues. After removal of 5 bases from V and 3 bases from J, the junction contained 4 bases not matched to a gene.

In its sample, this clonotype was seen once. The chain links TRBV12-3 or TRBV12-4 to TRBJ1-1; D might be TRBD1 (5 bases). The CDR3 length is 12 residues. Trimming took off 3 bases at V and 7 bases at J, with 9 bases between the two ends. The CDR3 region is CASSFPGVEAFF. In nucleotides, the CDR3 is TGTGCCAGCAGTTTTCCGGGGGTTGAAGCTTTCTTT.

V and J are TRBV9 and TRBJ2-7; a weak D match, TRBD2 (6 bases). Germline V gene data show CDR1 as SGDLS and CDR2 as YYNGEE. V gave up 7 bases and J gave up 7 bases, with 24 bases separating them. The CDR3 is made up of 15 amino acids. The CDR3 loop reads CASGTEGTRGLEQYF. The CDR3 bases are TGTGCCAGCGGTACTGAGGGGACTCGGGGTTTGGAGCAGTACTTC.

This clonotype came up a few times. The J gene is TRBJ2-3, the V gene TRBV2, with D uncertain. Trimming left V 1 base short and J 8 bases short, with 10 bases between. From germline, CDR1 is SNHLY and CDR2 FYNNEI. This CDR3 has 13 amino acids. CDR3 sequence (DNA): TGTGCCAGCAGTGAAGAGCTAGGTTCTACGCAGTATTTT. Amino acid sequence: CASSEELGSTQYF.

The chain has TRBV10-3 and TRBJ2-7; D may be TRBD1 (6 bases). Germline-derived CDR1 and CDR2 are ENHRY and SYGVKD. V was clipped by 2 bases and J by 7 bases, with 18 bases between them. CDR3 length equals 15 residues. CDR3 coding DNA: TGTGCCATCAGTGAGCTTGGACAGAGCCACAATGAGCAGTACTTC. This gives the protein CAISELGQSHNEQYF.

This clonotype was recorded a few times. This rearrangement joins TRBV7-3 to TRBJ1-4, with TRBD1 matching 8 bases. V gave up 4 bases and J gave up 4 bases; unmatched junction bases: 14. Germline loops: CDR1 SGHTA, CDR2 FQGTGA. The CDR3 runs to 18 residues. The CDR3 loop reads CASSSPTGDTPSNEKLFF. In DNA, the CDR3 is TGTGCCAGCAGCTCCCCGACAGGGGACACCCCAAGTAATGAAAAACTGTTTTTT. Combining the CDR3 with reference TRBV7-3 and TRBJ1-4 gives the whole variable domain GAGVSQTPSNKVTEKGKYVELRCDPISGHTALYWYRQSLGQGPEFLIYFQGTGAADDSGLPNDRFFAVRPEGSVSTLKIQRTERGDSAVYLCASSSPTGDTPSNEKLFFGSGTQLSVL.

This chain uses TRBV29-1 with TRBJ2-2; D is undetermined. CDR3 size: 13 residues. Germline V gene lookup returns CDR1 SQVTM and CDR2 ANQGSEA. Trimming cost V 4 bases and J 1 base, with 7 bases left between them. CDR3 in DNA: TGCAGCGTTGGCCCGGGGAACACCGGGGAGCTGTTTTTT. It is translated as CSVGPGNTGELFF.

This clonotype has more than one count but fewer than ten. The chain joins TRBV4-2 to TRBJ2-4, with D perhaps assigned TRBD1 or TRBD2 (5 bases each). The J call is doubtful: the DNA matches TRBJ2-7 better. The V gene's germline CDR1 is LGHNA and CDR2 YNFKEQ. The CDR3 loop spans 16 amino acids. CDR3 protein: CASSQEGPGGGSEQYF. In nucleotides, the CDR3 is TGTGCCAGCAGCCAAGAGGGGCCAGGCGGAGGCAGCGAGCAGTACTTC.

The chain carries TRBV2 and TRBJ2-5; D possibly corresponds to TRBD2 (6 bases). Germline V gene data show CDR1 as SNHLY and CDR2 as FYNNEI. CDR3 size: 13 residues. Trimming stripped 5 bases from V and 10 bases from J, with 17 bases between. The CDR3 here is CASSRDFGGVQYF. As DNA, the CDR3 is TGTGCCAGCAGTCGCGACTTTGGAGGGGTCCAGTACTTC. Looking up the rest from reference TRBV2 and TRBJ2-5 gives the full variable domain: EPEVTQTPSHQVTQMGQEVILRCVPISNHLYFYWYRQILGQKVEFLVSFYNNEISEKSEIFDDQFSVERPDGSNFTLKIRSTKLEDSAMYFCASSRDFGGVQYFGPGTRLLVL.

The chain links TRBV7-9 to TRBJ2-3; D is uncertain. The CDR3 extends over 16 amino acids. V was pared by 2 bases and J by 3 bases, with 15 bases between. Looked up from germline, CDR1 is SEHNR and CDR2 is FQNEAQ (reference sequence). CDR3 loop: CASSLTGKVETDTQYF. CDR3 DNA: TGTGCCAGCAGCTTAACGGGTAAAGTCGAAACAGATACGCAGTATTTT.

The V gene is TRBV3-1, the J gene TRBJ2-2; TRBD2 is a possible D gene (5 bases). Germline CDR1 is LGHDT and CDR2 is YNNKEL (reference sequence). CDR3 length equals 17 residues. Trimming shortened V by 0 bases and J by 1 base, and 12 bases separated the two germline ends. The CDR3 DNA sequence: TGTGCCAGCAGCCAAGAATGTGGAGCGGTGAACACCGGGGAGCTGTTTTTT. It yields the protein CASSQECGAVNTGELFF.

The gene calls are TRBV7-2 and TRBJ1-1; D unresolved. Germline V CDR1 and CDR2: SGHTA, FQGNSA. The CDR3 length is 14 residues. V gave up 10 bases and J gave up 5 bases, with 20 bases separating them. The CDR3 reads CATTYRGVGTEAFF. The CDR3 DNA reads TGTGCCACCACTTACCGCGGGGTAGGGACTGAAGCTTTCTTT.